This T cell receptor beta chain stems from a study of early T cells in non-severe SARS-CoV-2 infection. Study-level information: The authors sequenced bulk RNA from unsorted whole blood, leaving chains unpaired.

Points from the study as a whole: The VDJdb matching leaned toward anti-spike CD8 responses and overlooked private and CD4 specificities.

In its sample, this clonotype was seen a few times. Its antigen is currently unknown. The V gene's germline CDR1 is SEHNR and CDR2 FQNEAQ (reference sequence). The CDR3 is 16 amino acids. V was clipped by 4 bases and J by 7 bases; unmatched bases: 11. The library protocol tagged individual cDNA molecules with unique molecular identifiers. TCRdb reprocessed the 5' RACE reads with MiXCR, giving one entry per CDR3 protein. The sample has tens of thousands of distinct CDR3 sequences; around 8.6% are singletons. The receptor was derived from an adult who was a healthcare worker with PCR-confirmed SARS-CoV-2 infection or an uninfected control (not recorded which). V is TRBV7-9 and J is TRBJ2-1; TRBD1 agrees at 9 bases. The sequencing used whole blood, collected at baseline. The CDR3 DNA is TGTGCCAGCAGCTCTGGACGGGACAGGGTGTGGAATGAGCAGTTCTTC. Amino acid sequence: CASSSGRDRVWNEQFF.